A single sample gave rise to the 15 T cell receptor beta chains below, sequenced in a study of PD-L1 blockade in urothelial cancer (dated by TCRdb to between 2016 and 2019). Library preparation employed the immunoSEQ multiplex PCR assay. TCRdb mirrors the immuneACCESS table, restricted to in-frame sequences. Some clones are absent from its copies; in checked studies, under half trace to an unresolved V gene, and the reason for the others is unknown. For this sample the table gives about 48,000 clones, of which 80% to 90% were detected only once. Jointly, the top ten make up 8.8% of the sample. What the time point label conveys for this sample: peripheral blood 6 weeks after treatment start. The source was PBMCs, collected around atezolizumab (anti-PD-L1) treatment. The receptors shown here come from a man in his 70s with urothelial cancer.

This clone has just one count. The chain is built from TRBV13 and TRBJ2-1; weak D call: TRBD2 (6 bases). Trimming stripped 5 bases from V and 2 bases from J, with 19 bases between. The CDR3 has 17 amino acids. Per germline, CDR1 PRHDT and CDR2 FYEKMQ (reference sequence). In nucleotides, the CDR3 is TGTGCCAGCAGCCAGAGCTGGGGGGACTCGGCCTACAATGAGCAGTTCTTC. This gives the protein CASSQSWGDSAYNEQFF. The full variable domain, in which reference TRBV13 and TRBJ2-1 provide the parts outside the CDR3, is AAGVIQSPRHLIKEKRETATLKCYPIPRHDTVYWYQQGPGQDPQFLISFYEKMQSDKGSIPDRFSAQQFSDYHSELNMSSLELGDSALYFCASSQSWGDSAYNEQFFGPGTRLTVL.

The count of this clone is one. The chain couples TRBV5-1 to TRBJ2-5; 8 bases fit TRBD1. Unmatched junction bases numbered 14, after V lost 4 bases and J lost 6 bases. The CDR3 runs 16 residues. Per germline, CDR1 SGHRS and CDR2 YFSETQ. The CDR3 nucleotides are TGCGCCAGCAGCAGAACCAATGACAGGGGATGGAAGACCCAGTACTTC. It codes for CASSRTNDRGWKTQYF.

The rearrangement joins TRBV6-5 to TRBJ2-1; 9 bases match TRBD2. Germline trimming cut 2 bases from V and 4 bases from J; bases unmatched to any gene: 3. CDR3 size: 15 residues. Germline CDR1 MNHEY, CDR2 SVGAGI. In nucleotides, the CDR3 is TGTGCCAGCAGTTACGTGCGGGAGGGTTACAATGAGCAGTTCTTC. Residues: CASSYVREGYNEQFF.

The chain uses TRBV18 and TRBJ2-7; 7 bases match TRBD1. The J segment lost 1 base and the V segment lost 6 bases, leaving 12 bases of the junction unmatched. This CDR3 has 16 residues. Germline assignment: CDR1 KGHSH and CDR2 LQKENI. The CDR3 loop is CASSSLAGGESYEQYF. As DNA, the CDR3 is TGTGCCAGCTCCTCTTTGGCAGGGGGAGAATCCTACGAGCAGTACTTC.

The chain employs TRBV6-1 and TRBJ2-7; 14 bases are a match to TRBD2. The CDR3 runs 17 residues. Germline-derived CDR1 and CDR2 are MNHNS and SASEGT. V shed 4 bases and J 2 bases; nucleotides not matched to a gene: 7. The CDR3 is CASSGGLAGGKAYEQYF. The CDR3 DNA sequence: TGTGCCAGCAGTGGAGGACTAGCGGGAGGTAAAGCCTACGAGCAGTACTTC.

This clone was picked up a small number of times. This rearrangement joins TRBV11-2 to TRBJ2-2; tentative D call: TRBD2 (5 bases). Germline V gene data show CDR1 as SGHAT and CDR2 as FQNNGV. This CDR3 spans 15 amino acids. Trimming took 0 bases from V and 6 from J, leaving 11 bases between them. Here the CDR3 reads CASSLDFGGAGELFF. As DNA, the CDR3 is TGTGCCAGCAGCTTAGATTTCGGAGGCGCCGGGGAGCTGTTTTTT.

CDR3 sequence: CASSQMSSYEQYF. CDR3 coding DNA: TGTGCCAGCAGCCAAATGAGCTCCTACGAGCAGTACTTC. The V and J genes are TRBV7-2 and TRBJ2-7; D is unresolved. Per germline, CDR1 SGHTA and CDR2 FQGNSA. The CDR3 consists of 13 residues. Between the trimmed V and J ends, which lost 5 bases and 0 bases, there was a span of 8 bases.

The gene calls are TRBV4-1 and TRBJ1-3, with D perhaps TRBD1 (6 bases). This CDR3 has 17 amino acids. The germline V gene encodes CDR1 MGHRA and CDR2 YSYEKL. V lost 2 bases and J 0 bases, leaving 14 bases between the germline ends. DNA of the CDR3: TGCGCCAGCAGCCAACTGGGGACAAAGAGCTCTGGAAACACCATATATTTT. Translated, it gives CASSQLGTKSSGNTIYF.

The gene calls are TRBV6-1 and TRBJ2-7, with 10 bases fitting TRBD1. This CDR3 region has 15 residues. Germline CDR1 and CDR2: MNHNS and SASEGT. The V segment lost 4 bases and the J segment 7 bases; nucleotides outside the gene matches: 10. For the CDR3, the DNA is TGTGCCAGCAGTGCACCCGACAGGGGGCGCGAAGAGCAGTACTTC. This codes for CASSAPDRGREEQYF.

The chain employs TRBV28 and TRBJ2-3; 8 bases map to TRBD2. The ends lost 3 bases at V and 5 bases at J; junction bases unmatched: 7. From germline, CDR1 is MDHEN and CDR2 SYDVKM. This CDR3 spans 15 amino acids. In nucleotides, the CDR3 is TGTGCCAGCAGTTTCCCGGGACTAGTCGGAGATACGCAGTATTTT. Translation: CASSFPGLVGDTQYF.

This chain joins TRBV28 and TRBJ2-2, with 11 positions matching TRBD2. This CDR3 region has 16 residues. The V gene's germline CDR1 is MDHEN and CDR2 SYDVKM. With V trimmed by 5 bases and J by 5 bases, 7 bases remained unmatched. Here the CDR3 DNA reads TGTGCCAGCAGTGTCCTAGCGGGAGGTGGGACCGGGGAGCTGTTTTTT. It is translated as CASSVLAGGGTGELFF.

The chain links TRBV30 to TRBJ1-2; the match to TRBD1 covers 8 bases. This CDR3 comprises 15 residues. The V gene's germline CDR1 is GTSNPN and CDR2 SVGIG (reference sequence). J gave up 7 bases and V 1 base, and 11 bases lay outside the gene matches. The CDR3 DNA sequence: TGTGCCTGGAGTGCGTCGGCGGGACAGGTCCGTGGCTACACCTTC. Translation: CAWSASAGQVRGYTF.

The V call is TRBV6-1, the J call TRBJ1-1; 7 bases are a match to TRBD1. V gave up 4 bases and J gave up 5 bases; unmatched junction bases: 7. The CDR3 contains 14 residues. Germline CDR1 reads MNHNS; CDR2 reads SASEGT. CDR3 region: CASSGDSGRTEAFF. The CDR3 coding sequence is TGTGCCAGCAGTGGGGACAGTGGGAGGACTGAAGCTTTCTTT.

As regards this clone: The same CDR3 is also encoded by other DNA sequences in this sample. The genes are TRBV5-1 and TRBJ2-3, with TRBD2 matching 10 bases. CDR1 SGHRS and CDR2 YFSETQ come from the germline V gene. V shed 0 bases and J 3 bases; nucleotides not matched to a gene: 1. CDR3 length: 15 residues. CDR3 in amino acids: CASSLGAGGTDTQYF. CDR3 in DNA: TGCGCCAGCAGCTTGGGAGCGGGAGGGACAGATACGCAGTATTTT.

V gene TRBV7-9 combines with J gene TRBJ2-1; 13 bases agree with TRBD2. V dropped 0 bases and J dropped 8; count of bases not matched to a gene: 10. Looked up from germline, CDR1 is SEHNR and CDR2 is FQNEAQ (reference sequence). The length of the CDR3 is 18 residues. The CDR3, as DNA: TGTGCCAGCAGCTTAGCCTCTTGGACTAGCGGGGGAAGGGATGAGCAGTTCTTC. Its protein product is CASSLASWTSGGRDEQFF.